What follows describes a single T cell receptor (beta chain). The sample originates from a study of OX40 agonist ivuxolimab in advanced cancers. For the study at large: Cancers in dose escalation were hepatocellular, melanoma, renal cell and head and neck.

Sequenced by immunoSEQ multiplex PCR; TCRdb stores in-frame clones only, minus some. Of 76,000 or so clones detected, over 90% appear once; the ten largest clones hold around 5.9%. Trimming left V 5 bases short and J 1 base short, with 6 bases between. The CDR3 is made up of 12 amino acids. Germline V gene data show CDR1 as ENHRY and CDR2 as SYGVKD. The chain joins TRBV10-3 to TRBJ2-7; D unresolved. The sample in question was CD4+ or CD8+ T cells sorted from blood, obtained in a trial of the OX40 agonist ivuxolimab. The origin of this receptor is an adult with an advanced solid tumor such as melanoma, head and neck, liver or kidney cancer. As DNA, the CDR3 is TGTGCCATCAGTCGGCCGTCCTACGAGCAGTACTTC. It specifies CAISRPSYEQYF.